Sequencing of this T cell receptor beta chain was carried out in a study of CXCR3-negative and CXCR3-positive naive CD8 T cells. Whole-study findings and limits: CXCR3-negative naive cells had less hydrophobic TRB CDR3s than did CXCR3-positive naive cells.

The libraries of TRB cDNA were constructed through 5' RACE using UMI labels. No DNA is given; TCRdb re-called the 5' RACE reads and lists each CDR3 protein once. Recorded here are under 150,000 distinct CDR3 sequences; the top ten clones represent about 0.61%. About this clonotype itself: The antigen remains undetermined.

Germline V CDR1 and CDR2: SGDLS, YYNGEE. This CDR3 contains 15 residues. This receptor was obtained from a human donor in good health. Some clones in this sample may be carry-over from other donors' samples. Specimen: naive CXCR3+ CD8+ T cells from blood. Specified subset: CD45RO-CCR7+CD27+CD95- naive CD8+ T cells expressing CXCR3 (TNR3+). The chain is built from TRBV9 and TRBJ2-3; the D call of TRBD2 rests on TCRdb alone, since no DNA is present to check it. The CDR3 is CASSGDSMGSDTQYF.